A single sample is the source of the 30 T cell receptor beta chains below, sequenced in a study of response to subunit inactivated influenza vaccine. TCRdb reprocessed the RT-PCR reads via MiXCR and lists one record per CDR3 protein. The sample includes 300,000 to 350,000 distinct CDR3 sequences, 21% seen only once; the top ten take roughly 10%. Sample: PBMCs from blood, taken 21 months after vaccination. All receptors come from a man aged 45 to 75 who received an inactivated influenza vaccine.

The chain recombines TRBV12-3 or TRBV12-4 with TRBJ1-2; D may be TRBD1 (5 bases). The CDR3 totals 15 residues. V dropped 0 bases and J dropped 2 bases, with 10 bases sitting between them. The CDR3, as DNA: TGTGCCAGCAGTTTAGCGGGGGAGGGGAACTATGGCTACACCTTC. This gives the protein CASSLAGEGNYGYTF.

V and J are TRBV28 and TRBJ1-4; the D gene is possibly TRBD1 (5 bases). The CDR3 runs to 17 residues. Looked up from germline, CDR1 is MDHEN and CDR2 is SYDVKM. V was cut by 8 bases and J by 7 bases, with 26 bases left in between. The CDR3 coding sequence is TGTGCCAGCTCGTCGGTGACGCTTCAGGGTGATACTGAAAAACTGTTTTTT. Its protein is CASSSVTLQGDTEKLFF.

The chain recombines TRBV2 with TRBJ2-1; possibly TRBD1 or TRBD2 for D (6 bases each). This CDR3 region has 17 residues. The germline V gene has CDR1 SNHLY and CDR2 FYNNEI. Trimming took off 4 bases at V and 9 bases at J, with 25 bases between the two ends. CDR3 sequence (DNA): TGTGCCAGCAGTGTCCTCAGGGGTAGCGGCCAGGCGGGTGAGCAGTTCTTC. Residues: CASSVLRGSGQAGEQFF.

The chain uses TRBV12-3 or TRBV12-4 and TRBJ2-3, with TRBD1 as a possible D gene (5 bases). V dropped 2 bases and J dropped 5 bases, with 11 bases sitting between them. The CDR3 is 14 residues long. As DNA, the CDR3 is TGTGCCAGCAGTTTAATCAGGGAAGGAGATACGCAGTATTTT. Its translation is CASSLIREGDTQYF.

The chain carries TRBV7-7 and TRBJ2-1, with D hard to call. Trimming removed 1 base at V and 6 bases at J, with 16 bases between. Germline CDR1 reads SSHAT; CDR2 reads FNYEAQ (reference sequence). The CDR3 is 16 residues long. In nucleotides, the CDR3 is TGTGCCAGCAGCTTAGATGCCCAAACCCCTGCCAATGAGCAGTTCTTC. Translated: CASSLDAQTPANEQFF.

J is TRBJ1-6 and V is TRBV7-1, with D possibly being TRBD1 (5 bases). TRBV7-1 is an open reading frame whose function is uncertain. V lost 8 bases and J lost 0, with 20 bases in between. There are 18 residues in the CDR3. The chain's CDR3 is CASGSASGRFSYNSPLHF. CDR3 coding DNA: TGTGCCAGCGGATCAGCGTCGGGGCGCTTCTCCTATAATTCACCCCTCCACTTT.

The chain carries TRBV12-3 or TRBV12-4 and TRBJ2-2; 10 nucleotides agree with TRBD1. The CDR3 contains 16 residues. J was trimmed by 2 bases and V by 5 bases; bases with no gene match: 5. Here the CDR3 reads CASSDGQGDNTGELFF. CDR3 bases: TGTGCCAGCAGTGACGGACAGGGGGATAACACCGGGGAGCTGTTTTTT.

The chain recombines TRBV4-3 with TRBJ2-5; D gene ambiguous. V lost 0 bases and J 2 bases, leaving 7 bases between the germline ends. This CDR3 contains 14 residues. Germline CDR1 and CDR2: LGHNA and YSLEER. The CDR3 DNA reads as TGCGCCAGCAGCCAAGAGTTACAGCAAGAGACCCAGTACTTC. It yields the protein CASSQELQQETQYF.

The chain couples TRBV5-1 to TRBJ2-6; D call uncertain. Germline CDR1 reads SGHRS; CDR2 reads YFSETQ. With 1 base removed from V and 0 bases from J, the gap between germline ends came to 11 bases. This CDR3 comprises 17 residues. The CDR3 DNA reads TGCGCCAGCAGCTTGTCCCGGTGGGACTCTGGGGCCAACGTCCTGACTTTC. Amino acid sequence: CASSLSRWDSGANVLTF.

The genes are TRBV5-4 and TRBJ1-2, with D unresolved. This CDR3 has 13 amino acids. Germline CDR1 SGHNT, CDR2 YYREEE (reference sequence). Trimming took off 2 bases at V and 10 bases at J, with 15 bases between the two ends. CDR3 in amino acids: CASSFTSTDLYTF. The CDR3 DNA reads TGTGCCAGCAGCTTCACCTCGACGGACCTCTACACCTTC.

This clonotype has only a few counts. V and J are TRBV19 and TRBJ2-7; either TRBD1 or TRBD2 may fit D (5 bases each). Between the trimmed V and J ends, which lost 3 bases and 6 bases, there was a span of 15 bases. The germline V gene has CDR1 LNHDA and CDR2 SQIVND (reference sequence). This CDR3 has 14 residues. In DNA form, the CDR3 reads TGTGCCAGTAGTATTTTGATTCGGGACGGCGAGCAGTACTTC. As protein: CASSILIRDGEQYF.

This clonotype appeared many times. V usage is TRBV20-1 and J usage is TRBJ1-1, with 7 bases matching TRBD1. V trimming: 6 bases; J trimming: 1 base; junction bases outside the gene matches: 8. Germline V CDR1 and CDR2: DFQATT, SNEGSKA (reference sequence). The CDR3 loop spans 14 amino acids. CDR3: CSAKDRRTNTEAFF. DNA of the CDR3: TGCAGTGCCAAGGACAGGCGAACGAACACTGAAGCTTTCTTT.

V usage is TRBV10-3 and J usage is TRBJ2-7, with 8 bases fitting TRBD2. CDR1 and CDR2 from the germline V gene are ENHRY and SYGVKD. V shed 4 bases and J 9 bases; nucleotides not matched to a gene: 14. CDR3 length: 15 amino acids. CDR3 amino acids: CAISARREASNGQYF. Here the CDR3 DNA reads TGTGCCATCAGTGCCCGGCGGGAGGCCTCTAACGGGCAGTACTTC.

A few counts support this clonotype. This chain joins TRBV20-1 and TRBJ1-4; 7 bases fit TRBD1. V was clipped by 3 bases and J by 5 bases; unmatched bases: 3. The CDR3 runs to 13 residues. CDR1 and CDR2 (germline): DFQATT, SNEGSKA (reference sequence). The CDR3 protein is CSARGQINEKLFF. DNA of the CDR3: TGCAGTGCTAGGGGACAGATAAATGAAAAACTGTTTTTT.

CDR3 DNA sequence: TGTGCCACCAGTGACAACAGGGGGTACACCGGGGAGCTGTTTTTT. Translation gives CATSDNRGYTGELFF. The chain combines TRBV24-1 with TRBJ2-2, with 8 bases lining up with TRBD1. This CDR3 region has 15 residues. Germline assignment: CDR1 KGHDR and CDR2 SFDVKD. V dropped 4 bases and J dropped 3; count of bases not matched to a gene: 3.

This clonotype was detected a few times. The chain is built from TRBV7-3 and TRBJ2-5, with D uncertain. Trimming took 6 bases from V and 5 from J, leaving 10 bases between them. The CDR3 is made up of 12 amino acids. The germline V gene has CDR1 SGHTA and CDR2 FQGTGA. CDR3 in DNA: TGTGCCAGCAGACCGACGCGGGAGACCCAGTACTTC. It specifies CASRPTRETQYF.

A few counts support this clonotype. The V call is TRBV20-1, the J call TRBJ2-7; D is possibly TRBD2 (6 bases). Trimming cost V 6 bases and J 1 base, with 19 bases left between them. The CDR3 loop spans 15 amino acids. Germline CDR1 reads DFQATT; CDR2 reads SNEGSKA (reference sequence). Here the CDR3 DNA reads TGCAGTGCCCGGATGGGTAGCGGAAAATCCTACGAGCAGTACTTC. As protein: CSARMGSGKSYEQYF.

CDR3 in DNA: TGCGCCAGCAGCCAGGCAATACCCCCAGATACGCAGTATTTT. It translates to CASSQAIPPDTQYF. The chain is built from TRBV4-1 and TRBJ2-3; no clear D gene. Germline lookup yields CDR1 MGHRA and CDR2 YSYEKL. The CDR3 extends over 14 amino acids. V lost 3 bases and J lost 4, with 11 bases in between.

V usage is TRBV5-1 and J usage is TRBJ2-3; D perhaps matches TRBD1 (5 bases). Trimming stripped 1 base from V and 1 base from J, with 10 bases between. This CDR3 is built from 15 residues. Per the germline V gene, CDR1 is SGHRS and CDR2 is YFSETQ. The CDR3 DNA follows: TGCGCCAGCAGCTTGAGGACACAGCGCACAGATACGCAGTATTTT. This encodes CASSLRTQRTDTQYF. The full variable domain, its missing parts supplied by reference TRBV5-1 and TRBJ2-3, is KAGVTQTPRYLIKTRGQQVTLSCSPISGHRSVSWYQQTPGQGLQFLFEYFSETQRNKGNFPGRFSGRQFSNSRSEMNVSTLELGDSALYLCASSLRTQRTDTQYFGPGTRLTVL.

The chain has TRBV28 and TRBJ1-2, with 9 positions matching TRBD1. After removal of 2 bases from V and 4 bases from J, the junction contained 5 bases not matched to a gene. Germline CDR1 is MDHEN and CDR2 is SYDVKM. This CDR3 has 15 residues. The DNA for the CDR3 is TGTGCCAGCAGTTTAGGGACAGGGAACCTCTATGGCTACACCTTC. Translated, it gives CASSLGTGNLYGYTF.

This sequence joins TRBV15 and TRBJ2-3; the D gene is possibly TRBD2 (6 bases). The CDR3 runs to 17 residues. Germline CDR1 and CDR2: LNHNV and YYDKDF (reference sequence). Trimming removed 1 base from V and 0 bases from J, with 14 bases in between. This CDR3 is CATSRGILASSTDTQYF. CDR3 nucleotide sequence: TGTGCCACCAGCAGAGGAATCCTAGCGTCCAGCACAGATACGCAGTATTTT.

A single count supports this clonotype. This rearrangement joins TRBV20-1 to TRBJ2-1; possible D gene TRBD2, 7 bases. The ends were cut back, 5 bases at V and 4 bases at J, with 21 bases in the middle. Germline V gene sequence: CDR1 DFQATT, CDR2 SNEGSKA (reference sequence). The CDR3 extends over 16 amino acids. In DNA form, the CDR3 reads TGCAGTGCTCCAACAAGACCAGCGGGGACATACAATGAGCAGTTCTTC. It yields the protein CSAPTRPAGTYNEQFF.

This clonotype showed up just a few times. The J gene is TRBJ1-3, the V gene TRBV20-1; D remains ambiguous. The CDR3 is 11 residues long. Germline V gives CDR1 DFQATT, CDR2 SNEGSKA (reference sequence). Trimming stripped 5 bases from V and 2 bases from J, with 4 bases between. The CDR3 region has the DNA TGCAGTGCTCGGACTGGAAACACCATATATTTT. It encodes CSARTGNTIYF.

V gene TRBV15 combines with J gene TRBJ1-4; D may be TRBD1 (5 bases). The CDR3 runs 15 residues. The ends were cut back, 0 bases at V and 2 bases at J, with 7 bases in the middle. CDR1 is LNHNV and CDR2 is YYDKDF in the germline V gene (reference sequence). The CDR3 loop is CATSRERQTNEKLFF. DNA for the CDR3: TGTGCCACCAGCAGAGAAAGACAGACTAATGAAAAACTGTTTTTT. Looking up the rest from reference TRBV15 and TRBJ1-4 gives the full variable domain: DAMVIQNPRYQVTQFGKPVTLSCSQTLNHNVMYWYQQKSSQAPKLLFHYYDKDFNNEADTPDNFQSRRPNTSFCFLDIRSPGLGDTAMYLCATSRERQTNEKLFFGSGTQLSVL.

The rearrangement joins TRBV3-1 to TRBJ1-1, with no clear D. The CDR3 length is 12 residues. Germline CDR1 is LGHDT and CDR2 is YNNKEL (reference sequence). The ends were cut back, 4 bases at V and 2 bases at J, with 5 bases in the middle. CDR3 residues: CASSPANTEAFF. The CDR3 region has the DNA TGTGCCAGCAGCCCTGCAAACACTGAAGCTTTCTTT. The full variable domain, its missing parts supplied by reference TRBV3-1 and TRBJ1-1, is DTAVSQTPKYLVTQMGNDKSIKCEQNLGHDTMYWYKQDSKKFLKIMFSYNNKELIINETVPNRFSPKSPDKAHLNLHINSLELGDSAVYFCASSPANTEAFFGQGTRLTVV.

This chain links TRBV6-2 or TRBV6-3 with TRBJ2-7, with D uncertain. The ends were cut back, 7 bases at V and 2 bases at J, with 9 bases in the middle. The germline gives CDR1 MNHEY, CDR2 SVGEGT. The length of the CDR3 is 12 residues. CDR3: CASNDNAYEQYF. The DNA for the CDR3 is TGTGCCAGCAATGACAATGCCTACGAGCAGTACTTC.

There are a few counts of this clonotype. CDR3 DNA: TGTGCGCAGTCAGGGCGGATGGGCACTGAAGCTTTCTTT. It is translated as CAQSGRMGTEAFF. This chain links TRBV30 with TRBJ1-1; D perhaps matches TRBD1 (5 bases). Germline loops: CDR1 GTSNPN, CDR2 SVGIG (reference sequence). The CDR3 length is 13 residues.

This clonotype was picked up many times. The V call is TRBV20-1, the J call TRBJ1-4, with 8 nucleotides matching TRBD1. CDR3 length equals 14 residues. Germline trimming cut 7 bases from V and 3 bases from J; bases unmatched to any gene: 7. Per germline, CDR1 DFQATT and CDR2 SNEGSKA (reference sequence). CDR3 loop: CSVAGGSSNEKLFF. The CDR3 coding sequence is TGCAGTGTCGCAGGGGGCTCCTCTAATGAAAAACTGTTTTTT.

In DNA, the CDR3 is TGTGCCAGCAGTCAGGTGGCGAGGGAAAGCACAGATACGCAGTATTTT. This gives the protein CASSQVARESTDTQYF. The chain has TRBV7-6 and TRBJ2-3, with a possible D match to TRBD2 (5 bases). The CDR3 is 16 amino acids. Germline CDR1 reads SGHVS; CDR2 reads FNYEAQ. V was trimmed by 6 bases and J by 0 bases, leaving 16 bases between them.

The chain joins TRBV6-2 or TRBV6-3 to TRBJ2-1; 8 nucleotides match TRBD2. Looked up from germline, CDR1 is MNHEY and CDR2 is SVGEGT. V was pared by 5 bases and J by 0 bases, with 6 bases of the junction left unmatched. CDR3 length: 16 amino acids. The CDR3 protein is CASSPTSGRSYNEQFF. As DNA, the CDR3 is TGTGCCAGCAGTCCTACTAGCGGACGCTCCTACAATGAGCAGTTCTTC.